Shown below are 11 T cell receptor beta chains from a single sample sequenced in a study of blood T cell repertoires in COVID-19. The assay was immunoSEQ multiplex PCR, and TCRdb's table has in-frame clones only and misses some. The table includes about 240,000 clones, 70% to 85% detected once. Sequenced sample: peripheral blood. Receptors originate from a woman of 80 years or more with acute or convalescent COVID-19.

The count of this clone is one. The chain couples TRBV5-1 to TRBJ2-3; 7 bases agree with TRBD1. CDR1 is SGHRS, CDR2 YFSETQ, per germline. There are 13 residues in the CDR3. After removal of 5 bases from V and 1 base from J, the junction contained 1 base not matched to a gene. In DNA, the CDR3 is TGCGCCAGCAGTGGACAGGGCACAGATACGCAGTATTTT. Encoded protein: CASSGQGTDTQYF.

This chain connects TRBV6-5 to TRBJ1-4, with D unclear. Germline lookup yields CDR1 MNHEY and CDR2 SVGAGI. V shed 10 bases and J shed 7 bases, with 10 bases lying between them. CDR3 size: 11 residues. Here the CDR3 reads CATSPGEKLFF. DNA for the CDR3: TGTGCCACCTCCCCGGGTGAAAAACTGTTTTTT.

The chain couples TRBV5-1 to TRBJ1-6, with 9 bases fitting TRBD1. V dropped 4 bases and J dropped 7; count of bases not matched to a gene: 12. Germline CDR1 and CDR2: SGHRS and YFSETQ. The length of the CDR3 is 17 residues. The CDR3 DNA is TGCGCCAGCAGCGCTATTACAGGGGGCGCATCGAATTCACCCCTCCACTTT. This translates into CASSAITGGASNSPLHF.

This chain joins TRBV7-9 and TRBJ2-2, with 9 nucleotides matching TRBD1. Germline values: CDR1 SEHNR, CDR2 FQNEAQ (reference sequence). With V trimmed by 5 bases and J by 0 bases, 13 bases remained unmatched. The CDR3 sequence is 19 residues long. CDR3 sequence reads: CASSPRPGTGPANTGELFF. CDR3 DNA sequence: TGTGCCAGCAGCCCAAGACCCGGGACAGGGCCCGCGAACACCGGGGAGCTGTTTTTT.

This chain uses TRBV7-2 with TRBJ2-2; 7 positions match TRBD2. V lost 6 bases to trimming and J lost 6 bases; unmatched junction nucleotides: 7. The germline CDR1 and CDR2 sequences are SGHTA and FQGNSA. The CDR3 is made up of 14 amino acids. CDR3 sequence reads: CASSFTGGPGELFF. The CDR3 DNA follows: TGTGCCAGCAGTTTCACGGGGGGACCCGGGGAGCTGTTTTTT. The full variable domain, in which reference TRBV7-2 and TRBJ2-2 provide the parts outside the CDR3, is GAGVSQSPSNKVTEKGKDVELRCDPISGHTALYWYRQSLGQGLEFLIYFQGNSAPDKSGLPSDRFSAERTGGSVSTLTIQRTQQEDSAVYLCASSFTGGPGELFFGEGSRLTVL.

V and J are TRBV6-5 and TRBJ1-3, with D possibly being TRBD1 (5 bases). V gave up 7 bases and J gave up 3 bases, with 10 bases separating them. The CDR3 loop spans 13 amino acids. Germline loops: CDR1 MNHEY, CDR2 SVGAGI. The CDR3 region has the DNA TGTGCCAGCACGGGGGGTAGTGGAAACACCATATATTTT. Protein product: CASTGGSGNTIYF.

This clone was found once. The chain links TRBV5-5 to TRBJ1-1; D is perhaps TRBD1 (6 bases). V lost 4 bases and J lost 4, with 20 bases in between. The CDR3 totals 16 residues. The germline gives CDR1 SGHKS, CDR2 YYEKEE (reference sequence). The CDR3 bases are TGTGCCAGCAGCCGTGCCAGGGGCGACAAGGTCACTGAAGCTTTCTTT. This encodes CASSRARGDKVTEAFF.

This clone was seen at least ten times. This chain connects TRBV9 to TRBJ1-2; 7 bases fit TRBD1. This CDR3 has 14 amino acids. Unmatched junction bases numbered 4, after V lost 3 bases and J lost 2 bases. The germline V gene has CDR1 SGDLS and CDR2 YYNGEE. CDR3 in amino acids: CASSADRENYGYTF. The CDR3 nucleotides read TGTGCCAGCAGCGCCGACAGGGAGAACTATGGCTACACCTTC.

V and J are TRBV7-9 and TRBJ2-7; 9 bases match TRBD1. The CDR3 spans 16 residues. After removal of 1 base from V and 1 base from J, the junction contained 5 bases not matched to a gene. Germline CDR1 is SEHNR and CDR2 is FQNEAQ (reference sequence). This CDR3 reads CASSLVRTGVSYEQYF. Here the CDR3 DNA reads TGTGCCAGCAGCTTAGTCCGGACAGGGGTTTCCTACGAGCAGTACTTC. The whole variable domain, filled in from reference TRBV7-9 and TRBJ2-7, reads DTGVSQNPRHKITKRGQNVTFRCDPISEHNRLYWYRQTLGQGPEFLTYFQNEAQLEKSRLLSDRFSAERPKGSFSTLEIQRTEQGDSAMYLCASSLVRTGVSYEQYFGPGTRLTVT.

The J gene is TRBJ2-7, the V gene TRBV28; possible D gene TRBD2, 5 bases. Germline V gene sequence: CDR1 MDHEN, CDR2 SYDVKM. The CDR3 length is 13 residues. The V end lost 7 bases, the J end lost 4 bases, and 14 bases lay between the germline ends. Written as DNA, the CDR3 is TGTGCCAGCATCACGGACGGGATTTACGAGCAGTACTTC. Translating gives CASITDGIYEQYF.

The rearrangement links TRBV19 to TRBJ2-3; 8 bases fit TRBD1. V lost 8 bases to trimming and J lost 4 bases; unmatched junction nucleotides: 17. CDR1 is LNHDA and CDR2 is SQIVND in the germline V gene (reference sequence). The CDR3 extends over 17 amino acids. Here the CDR3 DNA reads TGTGCCAGTGGCGAAATGACGGACAGGGTGCGACCAGATACGCAGTATTTT. As protein: CASGEMTDRVRPDTQYF.